The entry below gives a single T cell receptor (beta chain) sequence along with its context. The source of the sample is a study of blood T cell repertoires in COVID-19. Measured with immunoSEQ multiplex PCR; TCRdb has only the in-frame clones, and not every one. The sample includes approximately 110,000 clones, over 80% of them seen just once. The sequence derives from a woman between 65 and 79 years old with acute or convalescent COVID-19. The material sequenced was peripheral blood.

The CDR3 DNA is TGTGCCAGCAGGCCCGGGACTAGCGGGGGGACCTACACCGGGGAGCTGTTTTTT. Encoded protein: CASRPGTSGGTYTGELFF. The chain couples TRBV13 to TRBJ2-2; 15 bases fit TRBD2. The V gene's germline CDR1 is PRHDT and CDR2 FYEKMQ (reference sequence). V gave up 6 bases and J gave up 3 bases; unmatched junction bases: 8. The CDR3 is made up of 18 amino acids.